Below, 17 T cell receptor beta chains from the same sample are listed, as sequenced in a study of T cells expressing NK-cell markers. Using the 5' RACE reads, TCRdb records one entry per CDR3 protein without DNA. The sample yields about 110,000 distinct CDR3 sequences, of which the top ten take up 15% to 20%. The specimen sequenced was blood T cells: a sorted CD56 or NKG2C T cell subset, CD4+ or CD8+ T cells, or bulk PBMC T cells (not recorded which). The receptor set was obtained from a woman between 18 and 69 years old in good health.

The chain links TRBV6-4 to TRBJ2-1; TCRdb's D call, TRBD2, is unchecked because there is no DNA. This CDR3 has 17 residues. Germline assignment: CDR1 MRHNA and CDR2 SNTAGT. CDR3 loop: CASSDSGELAGGNEQFF.

The chain links TRBV6-5 to TRBJ2-7; TCRdb designates TRBD2, a call that cannot be tested without DNA. CDR1 is MNHEY, CDR2 SVGAGI, per germline. The CDR3 sequence is 15 residues long. CDR3 sequence: CASSYEGRAEDEQYF.

The chain uses TRBV28 and TRBJ1-5; TCRdb reports TRBD1, a call that lacks DNA to check it against. CDR3 length: 15 amino acids. The germline CDR1 and CDR2 sequences are MDHEN and SYDVKM. The CDR3 loop is CASILGQGLHQPQHF.

The chain recombines TRBV6-5 with TRBJ2-7; TCRdb calls TRBD2, which cannot be checked without DNA. Germline CDR1 is MNHEY and CDR2 is SVGAGI. This CDR3 has 14 amino acids. The CDR3 loop reads CASSYEQGPYEQYF.

The rearrangement links TRBV12-3 or TRBV12-4 to TRBJ1-1; TCRdb's D call of TRBD1 is untestable without DNA. The CDR3 has 13 amino acids. The CDR3 loop is CASSPKQGAEAFF.

The chain combines TRBV29-1 with TRBJ2-2; the TCRdb D gene call, TRBD2, has no DNA to confirm it. The CDR3 spans 14 residues. Germline CDR1 is SQVTM and CDR2 is ANQGSEA. The CDR3 loop reads CSVEGRRNTGELFF.

The CDR3 sequence is CASAGAHTYEQYF. The V and J genes are TRBV19 and TRBJ2-7; checking the TCRdb D call of TRBD1 is not possible without DNA. The germline V gene has CDR1 LNHDA and CDR2 SQIVND (reference sequence). This CDR3 is 13 amino acids long. Together with reference TRBV19 and TRBJ2-7, the CDR3 gives the full variable domain: DGGITQSPKYLFRKEGQNVTLSCEQNLNHDAMYWYRQDPGQGLRLIYYSQIVNDFQKGDIAEGYSVSREKKESFPLTVTSAQKNPTAFYLCASAGAHTYEQYFGPGTRLTVT.

The genes are TRBV20-1 and TRBJ2-5; the D call of TRBD2 rests on TCRdb alone, since no DNA is present to check it. CDR1 is DFQATT and CDR2 is SNEGSKA in the germline V gene (reference sequence). The CDR3 is 13 residues long. The CDR3 loop reads CSAGSGSTKTQYF.

V usage is TRBV23-1 and J usage is TRBJ2-7; TCRdb's D gene call, TRBD2, goes unchecked for lack of DNA. TRBV23-1 is flagged as an ORF with uncertain function. This CDR3 is built from 15 residues. This chain's CDR3 is CASRVGGQKHYEQYF.

The rearrangement joins TRBV12-3 or TRBV12-4 to TRBJ2-2. This CDR3 spans 14 amino acids. This chain's CDR3 is CASSFFANTGELFF.

This sequence joins TRBV19 and TRBJ2-1; absent DNA, TCRdb's TRBD1 call cannot be checked. The length of the CDR3 is 16 residues. The germline V gene encodes CDR1 LNHDA and CDR2 SQIVND (reference sequence). The CDR3: CASSIVPGQINNEQFF.

This chain uses TRBV28 with TRBJ2-1. The CDR3 totals 12 residues. CDR1 is MDHEN, CDR2 SYDVKM, per germline. CDR3 sequence: CASSFDYNEQFF.

The gene calls are TRBV3-1 and TRBJ2-5; TCRdb indicates TRBD1, and absent DNA this call remains unverified. The CDR3 spans 15 residues. Germline V gene lookup returns CDR1 LGHDT and CDR2 YNNKEL (reference sequence). CDR3 sequence: CASSQVYAGEETQYF.

The chain couples TRBV5-6 to TRBJ2-2. CDR1 and CDR2 (germline): SGHDT, YYEEEE. This CDR3 comprises 16 residues. CDR3: CASSLGYGQVTGELFF.

This chain uses TRBV9 with TRBJ2-5; checking the TCRdb D call of TRBD1 is not possible without DNA. Germline loops: CDR1 SGDLS, CDR2 YYNGEE. The CDR3 is 13 residues long. The chain's CDR3 is CASGRGYQETQYF. Together with reference TRBV9 and TRBJ2-5, the CDR3 gives the full variable domain: DSGVTQTPKHLITATGQRVTLRCSPRSGDLSVYWYQQSLDQGLQFLIQYYNGEERAKGNILERFSAQQFPDLHSELNLSSLELGDSALYFCASGRGYQETQYFGPGTRLLVL.

This chain connects TRBV19 to TRBJ1-5; the D gene TCRdb calls, TRBD1, cannot be checked with no DNA. Germline V gives CDR1 LNHDA, CDR2 SQIVND (reference sequence). The CDR3 is made up of 15 amino acids. CDR3 amino acids: CASSPQGQGDQPQHF.

V is TRBV20-1 and J is TRBJ2-7; there is no DNA to check the TCRdb D call of TRBD1. Germline V gives CDR1 DFQATT, CDR2 SNEGSKA (reference sequence). This CDR3 has 17 amino acids. CDR3 loop: CSAQDRSGGYYSYEQYF.